This T cell receptor (beta chain) originates from a study of somatic mutations in cytotoxic T cells in rheumatoid arthritis. Clones were sequenced by immunoSEQ multiplex PCR, and TCRdb holds only the in-frame ones, with some missing. The profile shows about 29,000 clones, around 87% of them singletons. Points from the study as a whole: There was no significant difference in CD8+ T-cell clonality between rheumatoid arthritis patients and age-matched healthy controls. Per patient, the largest CD8+ clone was found to exceed 20% of CD8+ cells in 8 of 65 cases. CD8+ clonality rose with age in rheumatoid arthritis patients, unlike in healthy controls.

Using positive magnetic bead selection on an AutoMACS, CD4+ and CD8+ cells were isolated, after which their purity was checked by flow cytometry. On this clone: Its antigen is not known.

Sequenced material: CD8+ T cells sorted from blood. This receptor was obtained from an adult with rheumatoid arthritis.

DNA of the CDR3: TGCAGCGTTGTACTAGCGGGCGCCATTTTAGGGGAGCAGTTCTTC. Amino acid sequence: CSVVLAGAILGEQFF. This chain uses TRBV29-1 with TRBJ2-1; 9 positions match TRBD2. With 4 bases clipped from V and 10 bases from J, the junction kept 14 bases outside the gene matches. There are 15 residues in the CDR3. CDR1 and CDR2 (germline): SQVTM, ANQGSEA.